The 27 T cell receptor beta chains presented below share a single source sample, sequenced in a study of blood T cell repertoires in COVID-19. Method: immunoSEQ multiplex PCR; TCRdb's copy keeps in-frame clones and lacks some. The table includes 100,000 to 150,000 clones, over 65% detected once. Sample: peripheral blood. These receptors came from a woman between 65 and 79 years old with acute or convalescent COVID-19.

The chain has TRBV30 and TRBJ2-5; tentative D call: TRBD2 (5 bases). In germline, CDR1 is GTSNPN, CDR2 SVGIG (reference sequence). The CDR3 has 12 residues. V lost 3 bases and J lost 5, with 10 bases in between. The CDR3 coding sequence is TGTGCCTGGAGGGTGGGCGGGGAGACCCAGTACTTC. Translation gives CAWRVGGETQYF.

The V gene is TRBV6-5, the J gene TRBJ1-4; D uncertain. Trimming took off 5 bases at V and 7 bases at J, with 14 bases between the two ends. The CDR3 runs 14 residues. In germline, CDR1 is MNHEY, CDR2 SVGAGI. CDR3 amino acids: CASSPLAGPEKLFF. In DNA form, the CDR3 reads TGTGCCAGCAGTCCCCTCGCGGGCCCTGAAAAACTGTTTTTT.

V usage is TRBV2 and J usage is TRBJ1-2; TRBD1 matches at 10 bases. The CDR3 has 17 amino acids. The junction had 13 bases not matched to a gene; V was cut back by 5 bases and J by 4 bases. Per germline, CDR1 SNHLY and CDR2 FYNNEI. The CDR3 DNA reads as TGTGCCAGCAGTTCTGACAGGGGGCCATTGGCGTCCTATGGCTACACCTTC. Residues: CASSSDRGPLASYGYTF.

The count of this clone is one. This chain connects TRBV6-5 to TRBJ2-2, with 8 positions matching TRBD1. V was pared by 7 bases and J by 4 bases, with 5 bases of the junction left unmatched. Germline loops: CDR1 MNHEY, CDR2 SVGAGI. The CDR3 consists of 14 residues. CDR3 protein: CASISGGATGELFF. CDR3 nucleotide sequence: TGTGCCAGCATTTCAGGGGGCGCCACCGGGGAGCTGTTTTTT.

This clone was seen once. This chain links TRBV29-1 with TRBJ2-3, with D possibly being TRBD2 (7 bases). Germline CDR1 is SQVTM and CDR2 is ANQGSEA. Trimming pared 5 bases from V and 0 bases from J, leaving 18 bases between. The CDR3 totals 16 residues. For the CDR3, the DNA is TGCAGCGTTAAGGGGGGGCCGACTCCTAGCACAGATACGCAGTATTTT. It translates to CSVKGGPTPSTDTQYF.

CDR3 nucleotides: TGTGCCAGTAGTATAGCACAGGGTCGTCAGCCCCAGCATTTT. Its translation is CASSIAQGRQPQHF. The chain links TRBV19 to TRBJ1-5; TRBD1 is a possible D gene (6 bases). The V and J ends lost 1 base and 6 bases respectively, with 10 bases between them. This CDR3 contains 14 residues. Germline V lookup: CDR1 LNHDA, CDR2 SQIVND (reference sequence).

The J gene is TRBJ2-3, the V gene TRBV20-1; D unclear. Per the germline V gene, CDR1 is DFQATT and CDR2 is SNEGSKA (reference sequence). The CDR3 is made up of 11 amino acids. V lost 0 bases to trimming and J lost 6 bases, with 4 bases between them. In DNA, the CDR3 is TGCAGTGCTAGAGATCGGGATACGCAGTATTTT. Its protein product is CSARDRDTQYF.

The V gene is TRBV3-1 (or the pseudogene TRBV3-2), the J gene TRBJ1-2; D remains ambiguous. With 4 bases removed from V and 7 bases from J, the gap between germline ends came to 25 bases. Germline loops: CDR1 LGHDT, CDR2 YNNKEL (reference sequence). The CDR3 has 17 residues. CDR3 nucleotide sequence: TGTGCCAGCAGCCCCGGCGCTACTTTGACCGGGTTTTTTGGCTACACCTTC. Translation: CASSPGATLTGFFGYTF.

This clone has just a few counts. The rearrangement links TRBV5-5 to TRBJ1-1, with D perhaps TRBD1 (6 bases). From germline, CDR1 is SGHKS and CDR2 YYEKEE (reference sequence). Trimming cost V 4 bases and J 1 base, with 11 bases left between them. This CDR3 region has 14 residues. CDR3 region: CASSTGGWNTEAFF. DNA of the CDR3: TGTGCCAGCAGCACGGGGGGCTGGAACACTGAAGCTTTCTTT.

The CDR3 DNA reads TGCAGCGAAACTACGGGGGGGAATGGCTACACCTTC. Protein sequence: CSETTGGNGYTF. The chain recombines TRBV29-1 with TRBJ1-2; D possibly corresponds to TRBD1 (5 bases). V was shortened by 7 bases and J by 6 bases, with 15 bases between the two germline ends. The germline V gene has CDR1 SQVTM and CDR2 ANQGSEA. CDR3 size: 12 residues.

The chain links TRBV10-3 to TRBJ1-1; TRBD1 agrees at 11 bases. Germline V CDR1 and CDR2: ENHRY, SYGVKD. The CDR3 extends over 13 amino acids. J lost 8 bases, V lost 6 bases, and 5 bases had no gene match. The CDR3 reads CAIRAGQGAEAFF. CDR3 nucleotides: TGTGCCATCAGGGCCGGACAGGGGGCAGAAGCTTTCTTT.

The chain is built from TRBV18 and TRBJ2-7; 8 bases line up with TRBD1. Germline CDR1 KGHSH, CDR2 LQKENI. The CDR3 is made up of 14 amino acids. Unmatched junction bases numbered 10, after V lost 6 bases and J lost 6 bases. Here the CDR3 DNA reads TGTGCCAGCTCCCAGAACCAGGGGGCCTTCGAGCAGTACGTC. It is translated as CASSQNQGAFEQYV.

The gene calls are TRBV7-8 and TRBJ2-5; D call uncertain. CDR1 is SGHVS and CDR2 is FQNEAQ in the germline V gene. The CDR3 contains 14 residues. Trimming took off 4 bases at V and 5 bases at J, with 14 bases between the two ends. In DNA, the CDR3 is TGTGCCAGCAGCTCGGCCGCGCGGATCGAGACCCAGTACTTC. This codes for CASSSAARIETQYF.

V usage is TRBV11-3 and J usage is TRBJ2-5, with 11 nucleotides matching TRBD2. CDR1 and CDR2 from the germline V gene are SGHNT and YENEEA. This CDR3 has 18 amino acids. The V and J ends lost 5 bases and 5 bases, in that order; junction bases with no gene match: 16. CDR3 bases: TGTGCCAGCAGCCTCCGACGCCATAGCGGGGGGGCGGGGGAGACCCAGTACTTC. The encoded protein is CASSLRRHSGGAGETQYF.

The CDR3 is CAISPGETDTQYF. Here the CDR3 DNA reads TGTGCCATCAGTCCAGGGGAGACAGATACGCAGTATTTT. The V call is TRBV10-3, the J call TRBJ2-3; D might be TRBD1 (6 bases). The CDR3 contains 13 residues. CDR1 ENHRY and CDR2 SYGVKD come from the germline V gene. The V end lost 5 bases, the J end lost 3 bases, and 9 bases lay between the germline ends.

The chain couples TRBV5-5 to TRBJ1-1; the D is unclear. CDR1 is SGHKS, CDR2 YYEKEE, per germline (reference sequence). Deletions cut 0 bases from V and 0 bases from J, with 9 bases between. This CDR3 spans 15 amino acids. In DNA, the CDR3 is TGTGCCAGCAGCTTGGTAGTTACAGTGAACACTGAAGCTTTCTTT. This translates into CASSLVVTVNTEAFF.

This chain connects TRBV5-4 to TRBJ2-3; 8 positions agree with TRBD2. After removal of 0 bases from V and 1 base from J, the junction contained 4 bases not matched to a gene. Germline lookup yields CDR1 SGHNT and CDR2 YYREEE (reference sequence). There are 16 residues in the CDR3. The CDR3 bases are TGTGCCAGCAGCTTGGTCGGGGGGGGCCGCACAGATACGCAGTATTTT. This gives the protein CASSLVGGGRTDTQYF.

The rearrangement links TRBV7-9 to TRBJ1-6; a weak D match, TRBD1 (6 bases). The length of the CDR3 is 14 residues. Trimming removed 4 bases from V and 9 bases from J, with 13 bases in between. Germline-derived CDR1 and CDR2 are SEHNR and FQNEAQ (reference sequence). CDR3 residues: CASSSTGLGSPLHF. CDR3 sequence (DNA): TGTGCCAGCAGCTCTACAGGGTTAGGTTCACCCCTCCACTTT.

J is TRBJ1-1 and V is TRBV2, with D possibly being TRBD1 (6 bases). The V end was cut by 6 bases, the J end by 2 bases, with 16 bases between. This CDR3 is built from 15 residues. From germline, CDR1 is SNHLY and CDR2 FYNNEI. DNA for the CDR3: TGTGCCAGCAGGGGGTACAGGGCTCCCAACACTGAAGCTTTCTTT. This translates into CASRGYRAPNTEAFF.

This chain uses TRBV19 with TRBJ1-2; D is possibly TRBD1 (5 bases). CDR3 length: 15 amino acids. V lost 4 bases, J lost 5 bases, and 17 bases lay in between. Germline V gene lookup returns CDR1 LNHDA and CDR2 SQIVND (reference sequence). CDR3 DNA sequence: TGTGCCAGTAGTAAAGGACACAGCGCTGGGTATGGCTACACCTTC. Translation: CASSKGHSAGYGYTF.

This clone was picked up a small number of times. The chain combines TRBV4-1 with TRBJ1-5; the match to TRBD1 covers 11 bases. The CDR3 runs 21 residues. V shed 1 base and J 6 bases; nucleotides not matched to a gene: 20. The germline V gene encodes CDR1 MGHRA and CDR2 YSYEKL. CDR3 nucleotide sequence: TGCGCCAGCAGCCAAGTCCCTTCGCGGCTCGGGACAGGGGGATTCATTCAGCCCCAGCATTTT. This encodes CASSQVPSRLGTGGFIQPQHF.

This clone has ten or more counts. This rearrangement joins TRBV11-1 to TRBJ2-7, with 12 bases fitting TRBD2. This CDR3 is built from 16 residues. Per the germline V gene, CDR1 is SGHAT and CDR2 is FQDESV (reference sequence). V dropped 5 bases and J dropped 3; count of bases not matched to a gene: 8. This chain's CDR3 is CASSPRTSGVNYEQYF. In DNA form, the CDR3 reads TGTGCCAGCAGCCCCCGGACTAGCGGGGTAAACTACGAGCAGTACTTC.

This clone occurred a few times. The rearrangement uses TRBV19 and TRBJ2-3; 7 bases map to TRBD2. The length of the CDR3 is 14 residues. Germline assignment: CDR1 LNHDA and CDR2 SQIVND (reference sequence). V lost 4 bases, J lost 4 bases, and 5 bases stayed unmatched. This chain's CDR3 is CASSTQLASDTQYF. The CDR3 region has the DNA TGTGCCAGTAGTACGCAACTAGCGTCAGATACGCAGTATTTT.

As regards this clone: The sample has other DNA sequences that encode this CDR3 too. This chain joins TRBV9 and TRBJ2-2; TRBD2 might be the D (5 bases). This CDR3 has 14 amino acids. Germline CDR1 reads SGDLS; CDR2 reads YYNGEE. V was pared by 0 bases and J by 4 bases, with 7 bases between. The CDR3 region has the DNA TGTGCCAGCAGCGTAGCCGGGGTCACCGGGGAGCTGTTTTTT. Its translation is CASSVAGVTGELFF. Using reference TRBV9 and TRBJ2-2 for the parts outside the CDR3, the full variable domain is DSGVTQTPKHLITATGQRVTLRCSPRSGDLSVYWYQQSLDQGLQFLIQYYNGEERAKGNILERFSAQQFPDLHSELNLSSLELGDSALYFCASSVAGVTGELFFGEGSRLTVL.

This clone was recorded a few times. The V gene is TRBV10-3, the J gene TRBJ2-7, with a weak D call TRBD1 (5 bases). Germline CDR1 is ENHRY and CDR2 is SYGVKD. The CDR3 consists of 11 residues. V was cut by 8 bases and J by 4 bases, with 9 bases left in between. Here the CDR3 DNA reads TGTGCCATCGGGGCAGGGTACGAGCAGTACGTC. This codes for CAIGAGYEQYV.

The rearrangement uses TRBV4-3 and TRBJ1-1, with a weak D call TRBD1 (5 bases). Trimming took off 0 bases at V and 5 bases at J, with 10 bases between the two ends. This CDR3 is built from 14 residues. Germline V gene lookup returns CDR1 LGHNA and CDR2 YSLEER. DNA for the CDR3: TGCGCCAGCAGCCAAGACAGGGTAGGGACTGAAGCTTTCTTT. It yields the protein CASSQDRVGTEAFF.

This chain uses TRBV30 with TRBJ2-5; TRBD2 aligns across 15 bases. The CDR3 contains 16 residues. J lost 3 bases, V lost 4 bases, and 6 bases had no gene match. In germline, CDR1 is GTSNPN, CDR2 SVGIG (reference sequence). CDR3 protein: CAWNGLAGGREETQYF. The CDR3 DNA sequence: TGTGCCTGGAATGGACTAGCGGGGGGGCGAGAAGAGACCCAGTACTTC.